Described below is a single T cell receptor beta chain sequence and its context. This sample stems from a study of T cells of healthy individuals. One entry per CDR3 protein results from TCRdb running MiXCR on the 5' RACE reads. The repertoire holds just over 40,000 distinct CDR3 sequences, with about 4.2% as singletons. The V gene's germline CDR1 is SGHTA and CDR2 FQGNSA. There are 15 residues in the CDR3. The V gene lost 1 base and the J gene lost 7 bases, with 17 bases spanning the gap. This chain joins TRBV7-2 and TRBJ2-7, with a tentative D call TRBD1 (6 bases). The TCR originated in a human donor in good health. In DNA form, the CDR3 reads TGTGCCAGCAGCTTAGGGAGTAGAGGGACAACTGAGCAGTACTTC. Its translation: CASSLGSRGTTEQYF.